Listed here are 5 T cell receptor beta chains from one sample, sequenced in a study of CD8 T cells in ankylosing spondylitis. Antigen specificity for these receptors is unknown. Study-wide points: Seemingly characteristic of ankylosing spondylitis blood was a TCR beta motif consisting of about 8 highly homologous variants.

TCRdb reprocessed the 5' RACE reads via MiXCR and lists one record per CDR3 protein. The sample lists fewer than 400,000 distinct CDR3 sequences; about 22% were seen once. Sequenced: blood, either unsorted or a sorted T cell fraction (not recorded which). The receptors here all came from a male donor with ankylosing spondylitis.

V is TRBV11-2 and J is TRBJ1-4; no reliable D call. The CDR3 loop spans 14 amino acids. Looked up from germline, CDR1 is SGHAT and CDR2 is FQNNGV. Between the trimmed V and J ends, which lost 0 bases and 7 bases, there was a span of 9 bases. The CDR3, as DNA: TGTGCCAGCAGCTTAGACAACGGAAGTGAAAAACTGTTTTTT. This codes for CASSLDNGSEKLFF.

The chain carries TRBV6-4 and TRBJ2-5; D gene uncertain. V was trimmed by 0 bases and J by 1 base, leaving 9 bases between them. Germline values: CDR1 MRHNA, CDR2 SNTAGT. This CDR3 has 15 amino acids. CDR3 region: CASSDSGSPQETQYF. The CDR3 DNA sequence: TGTGCCAGCAGTGACTCCGGCAGTCCCCAAGAGACCCAGTACTTC.

This chain uses TRBV20-1 with TRBJ2-1; 10 bases fit TRBD1. The V and J ends lost 6 bases and 3 bases, in that order; junction bases with no gene match: 2. The germline gives CDR1 DFQATT, CDR2 SNEGSKA (reference sequence). This CDR3 is built from 13 residues. The CDR3 loop reads CSAGTGVYNEQFF. DNA for the CDR3: TGCAGTGCCGGGACAGGGGTCTACAATGAGCAGTTCTTC.

The rearrangement joins TRBV7-2 to TRBJ2-2; D might be TRBD2 (5 bases). Germline V gene data show CDR1 as SGHTA and CDR2 as FQGNSA. The length of the CDR3 is 13 residues. V was trimmed by 5 bases and J by 1 base, leaving 5 bases between them. Here the CDR3 reads CASSTRNTGELFF. The CDR3 DNA is TGTGCCAGCAGCACTAGGAACACCGGGGAGCTGTTTTTT.

V gene TRBV9 combines with J gene TRBJ2-4, with D unclear. The germline gives CDR1 SGDLS, CDR2 YYNGEE. Trimming removed 2 bases from V and 7 bases from J, with 22 bases in between. The CDR3 covers 17 residues. The CDR3 is CASSVAIAGPSENIQYF. CDR3 in DNA: TGTGCCAGCAGCGTCGCAATCGCCGGGCCCTCAGAGAACATTCAGTACTTC.